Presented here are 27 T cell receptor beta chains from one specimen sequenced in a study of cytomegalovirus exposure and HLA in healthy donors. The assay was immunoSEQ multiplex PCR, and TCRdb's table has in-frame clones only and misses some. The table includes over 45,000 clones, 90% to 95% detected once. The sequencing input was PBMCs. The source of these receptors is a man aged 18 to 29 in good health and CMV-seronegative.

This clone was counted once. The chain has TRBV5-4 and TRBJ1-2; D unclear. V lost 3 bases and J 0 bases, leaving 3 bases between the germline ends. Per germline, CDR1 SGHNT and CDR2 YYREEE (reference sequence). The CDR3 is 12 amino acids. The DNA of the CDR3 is TGTGCCAGCAGCTCATCTAACTATGGCTACACCTTC. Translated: CASSSSNYGYTF.

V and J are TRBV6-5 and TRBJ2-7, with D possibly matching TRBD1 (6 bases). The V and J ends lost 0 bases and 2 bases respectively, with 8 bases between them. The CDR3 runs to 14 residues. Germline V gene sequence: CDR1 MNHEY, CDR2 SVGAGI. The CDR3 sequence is CASSYSQGTYEQYF. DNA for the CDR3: TGTGCCAGCAGTTACTCTCAGGGGACCTACGAGCAGTACTTC.

CDR3 nucleotides: TGCGCCAGTTTCAACGGGAGGGTAAACACCGGGGAGCTGTTTTTT. Translation gives CASFNGRVNTGELFF. The V gene is TRBV5-1, the J gene TRBJ2-2; the match to TRBD2 covers 8 bases. The CDR3 totals 15 residues. With V trimmed by 8 bases and J by 2 bases, 8 bases remained unmatched. The V gene's germline CDR1 is SGHRS and CDR2 YFSETQ.

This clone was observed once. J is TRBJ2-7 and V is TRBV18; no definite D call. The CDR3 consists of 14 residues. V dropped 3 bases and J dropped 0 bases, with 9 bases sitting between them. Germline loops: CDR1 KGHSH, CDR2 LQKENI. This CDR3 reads CASSPYSNSYEQYF. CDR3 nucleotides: TGTGCCAGCTCACCTTACAGCAACTCCTACGAGCAGTACTTC.

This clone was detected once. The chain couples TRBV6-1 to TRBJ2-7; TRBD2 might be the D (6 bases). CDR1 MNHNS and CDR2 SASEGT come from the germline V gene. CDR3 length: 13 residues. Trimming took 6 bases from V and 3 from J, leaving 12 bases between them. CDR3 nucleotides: TGTGCCAGCAGCTCCGGGACTTTCTACGAGCAGTACTTC. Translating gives CASSSGTFYEQYF.

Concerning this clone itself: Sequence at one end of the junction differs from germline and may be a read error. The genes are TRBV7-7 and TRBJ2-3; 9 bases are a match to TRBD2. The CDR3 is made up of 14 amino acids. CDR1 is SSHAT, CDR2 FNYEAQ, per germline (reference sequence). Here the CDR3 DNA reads TGTGCTAGCAGCTTAAGCGGGAGGCGAAATACGCAGTATTTT. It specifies CASSLSGRRNTQYF.

The CDR3 DNA reads TGTGCCAGCAGGTTCTATGGGGAGGGTACTGAAGCTTTCTTT. It translates to CASRFYGEGTEAFF. The chain employs TRBV2 and TRBJ1-1; D gene ambiguous. The germline CDR1 and CDR2 sequences are SNHLY and FYNNEI. This CDR3 has 14 amino acids. V was cut by 6 bases and J by 5 bases, with 16 bases left in between.

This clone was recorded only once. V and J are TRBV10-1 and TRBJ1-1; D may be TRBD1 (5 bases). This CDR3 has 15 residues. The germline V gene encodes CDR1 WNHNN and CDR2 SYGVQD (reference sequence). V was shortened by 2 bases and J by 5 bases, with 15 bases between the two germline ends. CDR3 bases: TGCGCCAGCAGTGAGGCCCGGGGGATGAGGACTGAAGCTTTCTTT. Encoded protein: CASSEARGMRTEAFF.

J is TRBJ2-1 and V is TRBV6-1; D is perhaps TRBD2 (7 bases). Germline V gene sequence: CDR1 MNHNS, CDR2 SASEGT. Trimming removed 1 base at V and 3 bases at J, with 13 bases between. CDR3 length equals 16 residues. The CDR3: CASSEEGGAGYNEQFF. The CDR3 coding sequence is TGTGCCAGCAGTGAAGAGGGGGGGGCAGGCTACAATGAGCAGTTCTTC.

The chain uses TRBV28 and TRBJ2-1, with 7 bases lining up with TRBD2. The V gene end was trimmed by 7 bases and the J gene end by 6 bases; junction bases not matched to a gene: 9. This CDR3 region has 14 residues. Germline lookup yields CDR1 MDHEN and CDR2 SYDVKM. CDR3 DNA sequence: TGTGCCAGCATCGGGGGACTACCAAGCAATGAGCAGTTCTTC. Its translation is CASIGGLPSNEQFF.

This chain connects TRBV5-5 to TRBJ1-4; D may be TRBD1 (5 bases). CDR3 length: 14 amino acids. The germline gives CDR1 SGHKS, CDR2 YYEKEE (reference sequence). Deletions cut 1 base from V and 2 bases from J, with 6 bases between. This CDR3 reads CASSLQGTNEKLFF. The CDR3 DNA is TGTGCCAGCAGCTTGCAGGGTACTAATGAAAAACTGTTTTTT.

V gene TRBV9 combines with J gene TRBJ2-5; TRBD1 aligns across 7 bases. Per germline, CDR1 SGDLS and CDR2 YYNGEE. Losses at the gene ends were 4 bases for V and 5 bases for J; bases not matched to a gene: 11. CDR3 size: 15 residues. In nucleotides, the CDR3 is TGTGCCAGCAGCCCACATATCGACAGGGTGGAGACCCAGTACTTC. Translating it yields CASSPHIDRVETQYF.

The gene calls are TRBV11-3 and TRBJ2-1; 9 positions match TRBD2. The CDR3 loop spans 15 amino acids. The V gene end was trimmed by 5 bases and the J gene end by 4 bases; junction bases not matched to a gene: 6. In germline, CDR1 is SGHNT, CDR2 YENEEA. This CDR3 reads CASSPSSGAYNEQFF. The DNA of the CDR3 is TGTGCCAGCAGCCCCTCTAGCGGGGCTTACAATGAGCAGTTCTTC.

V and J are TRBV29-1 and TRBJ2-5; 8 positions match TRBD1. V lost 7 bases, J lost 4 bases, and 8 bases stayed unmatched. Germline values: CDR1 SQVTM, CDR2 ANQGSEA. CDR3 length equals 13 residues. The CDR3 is CSARTGSTETQYF. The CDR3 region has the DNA TGCAGCGCCAGGACAGGGAGTACAGAGACCCAGTACTTC.

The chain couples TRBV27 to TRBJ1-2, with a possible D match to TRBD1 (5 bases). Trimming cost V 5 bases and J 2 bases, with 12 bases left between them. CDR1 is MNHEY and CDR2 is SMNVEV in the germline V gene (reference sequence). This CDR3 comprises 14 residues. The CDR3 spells CASSPRVSNYGYTF. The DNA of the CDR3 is TGTGCCAGCAGTCCCAGGGTGTCGAACTATGGCTACACCTTC.

The chain's CDR3 is CASSPLSSGASYEQYF. CDR3 DNA: TGTGCCAGCTCACCACTTTCTAGCGGGGCCTCCTACGAGCAGTACTTC. The rearrangement joins TRBV18 to TRBJ2-7, with 9 bases aligning to TRBD2. This CDR3 region has 16 residues. Germline-derived CDR1 and CDR2 are KGHSH and LQKENI. V lost 1 base to trimming and J lost 0 bases; unmatched junction nucleotides: 4.

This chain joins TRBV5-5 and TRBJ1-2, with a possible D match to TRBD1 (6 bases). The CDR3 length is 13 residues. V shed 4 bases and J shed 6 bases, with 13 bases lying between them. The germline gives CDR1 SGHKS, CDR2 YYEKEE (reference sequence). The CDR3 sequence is CASSNTGYDGYTF. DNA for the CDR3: TGTGCCAGCAGCAACACAGGGTATGATGGCTACACCTTC.

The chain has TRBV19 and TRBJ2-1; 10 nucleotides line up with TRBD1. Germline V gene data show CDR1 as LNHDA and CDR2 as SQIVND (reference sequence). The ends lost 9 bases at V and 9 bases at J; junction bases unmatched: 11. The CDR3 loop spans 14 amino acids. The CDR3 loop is CASGPGQGRGEQFF. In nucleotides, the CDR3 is TGTGCCAGCGGGCCGGGACAGGGGAGAGGTGAGCAGTTCTTC.

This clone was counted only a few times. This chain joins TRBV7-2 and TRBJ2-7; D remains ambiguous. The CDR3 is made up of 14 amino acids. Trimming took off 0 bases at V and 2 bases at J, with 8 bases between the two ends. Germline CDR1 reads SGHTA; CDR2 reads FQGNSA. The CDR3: CASSLAGSAYEQYF. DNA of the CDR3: TGTGCCAGCAGCTTAGCCGGGTCCGCCTACGAGCAGTACTTC.

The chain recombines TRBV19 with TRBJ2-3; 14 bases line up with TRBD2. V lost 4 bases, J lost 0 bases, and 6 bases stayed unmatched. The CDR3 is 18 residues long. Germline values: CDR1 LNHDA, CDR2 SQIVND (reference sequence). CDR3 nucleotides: TGTGCCAGTAGTAAGGGACTAGCGGGAGTAACTAGCACAGATACGCAGTATTTT. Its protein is CASSKGLAGVTSTDTQYF.

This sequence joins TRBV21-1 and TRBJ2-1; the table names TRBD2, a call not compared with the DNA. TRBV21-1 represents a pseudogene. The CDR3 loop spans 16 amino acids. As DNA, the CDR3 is TGTGCCAGCAGCCCACAACGGGAGTCGAGAGGTAATGAGCAGTTCTTC. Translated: CASSPQRESRGNEQFF.

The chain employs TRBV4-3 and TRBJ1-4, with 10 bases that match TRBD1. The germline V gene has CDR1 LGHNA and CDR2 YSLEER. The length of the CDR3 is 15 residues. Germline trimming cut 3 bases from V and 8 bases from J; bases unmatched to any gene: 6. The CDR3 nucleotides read TGCGCCAGCAGCCAGGGGACAGGGGAAGGAGAAAAACTGTTTTTT. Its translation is CASSQGTGEGEKLFF.

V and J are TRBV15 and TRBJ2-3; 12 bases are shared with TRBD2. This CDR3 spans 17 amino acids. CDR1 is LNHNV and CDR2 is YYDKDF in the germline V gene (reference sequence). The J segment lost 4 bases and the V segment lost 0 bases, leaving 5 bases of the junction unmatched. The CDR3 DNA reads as TGTGCCACCAGCAGAGATCGACTAGCGGGAGAAGCAGATACGCAGTATTTT. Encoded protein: CATSRDRLAGEADTQYF.

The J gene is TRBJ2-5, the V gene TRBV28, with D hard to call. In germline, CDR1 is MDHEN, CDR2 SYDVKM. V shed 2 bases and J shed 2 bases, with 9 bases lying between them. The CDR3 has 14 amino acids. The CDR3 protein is CASSLTLAQETQYF. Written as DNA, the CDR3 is TGTGCCAGCAGTTTAACTCTCGCTCAAGAGACCCAGTACTTC. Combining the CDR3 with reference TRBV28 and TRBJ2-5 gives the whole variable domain DVKVTQSSRYLVKRTGEKVFLECVQDMDHENMFWYRQDPGLGLRLIYFSYDVKMKEKGDIPEGYSVSREKKERFSLILESASTNQTSMYLCASSLTLAQETQYFGPGTRLLVL.

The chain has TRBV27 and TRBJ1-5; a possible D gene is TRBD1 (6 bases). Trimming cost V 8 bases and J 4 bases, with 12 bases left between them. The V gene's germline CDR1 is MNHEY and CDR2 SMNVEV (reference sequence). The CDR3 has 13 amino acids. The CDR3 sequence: CASSPTGNQPQHF. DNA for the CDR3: TGTGCCAGCTCCCCTACAGGGAATCAGCCCCAGCATTTT.

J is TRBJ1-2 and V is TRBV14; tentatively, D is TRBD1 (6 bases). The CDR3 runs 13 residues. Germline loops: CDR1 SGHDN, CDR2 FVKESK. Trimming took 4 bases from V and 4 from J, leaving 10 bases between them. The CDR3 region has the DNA TGTGCCAGCAGCCGAGGGGGTGGCTATGGCTACACCTTC. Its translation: CASSRGGGYGYTF. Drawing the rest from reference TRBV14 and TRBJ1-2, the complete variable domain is EAGVTQFPSHSVIEKGQTVTLRCDPISGHDNLYWYRRVMGKEIKFLLHFVKESKQDESGMPNNRFLAERTGGTYSTLKVQPAELEDSGVYFCASSRGGGYGYTFGSGTRLTVV.

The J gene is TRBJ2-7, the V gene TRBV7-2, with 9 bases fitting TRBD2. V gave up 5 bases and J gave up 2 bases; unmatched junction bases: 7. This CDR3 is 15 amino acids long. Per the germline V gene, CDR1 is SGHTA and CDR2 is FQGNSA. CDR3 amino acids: CASSPGGRAAYEQYF. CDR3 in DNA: TGTGCCAGCAGCCCTGGCGGGAGGGCCGCCTACGAGCAGTACTTC.